The 29 T cell receptor beta chains given below trace back to one sample, sequenced in a study of blood T cell repertoires in COVID-19. Profiled with immunoSEQ multiplex PCR; TCRdb holds only in-frame clones, not every one. This table has some 43,000 clones, roughly 82% appearing once. The sequencing input was peripheral blood. The receptors shown here come from a woman in her sixties or seventies with acute or convalescent COVID-19.

This chain uses TRBV3-1 (or the pseudogene TRBV3-2) with TRBJ2-2; TRBD2 matches at 10 bases. The germline gives CDR1 LGHDT, CDR2 YNNKEL (reference sequence). The CDR3 has 15 amino acids. With V trimmed by 4 bases and J by 4 bases, 3 bases remained unmatched. CDR3 sequence (DNA): TGTGCCAGCAGCCCCGGGACTAGCGTCACCGGGGAGCTGTTTTTT. Protein: CASSPGTSVTGELFF.

This clone was seen only once. CDR3 in DNA: TGTGCCAGCAGCCCTTACTCTCCGAGCAAAATGAACACTGAAGCTTTCTTT. Amino acid sequence: CASSPYSPSKMNTEAFF. This rearrangement joins TRBV7-6 to TRBJ1-1; D is uncertain. V gave up 5 bases and J gave up 0 bases, with 19 bases separating them. CDR3 size: 17 residues. Germline V gene sequence: CDR1 SGHVS, CDR2 FNYEAQ.

This clone was picked up a small number of times. The rearrangement links TRBV5-5 to TRBJ2-7; a weak D match, TRBD1 (5 bases). The CDR3 runs to 15 residues. The germline gives CDR1 SGHKS, CDR2 YYEKEE (reference sequence). The germline V and J ends were trimmed by 0 bases and 1 base, with 11 bases remaining between them. This CDR3 is CASSLGVDSSYEQYF. CDR3 coding DNA: TGTGCCAGCAGCTTGGGAGTCGACAGTTCCTACGAGCAGTACTTC.

This chain uses TRBV2 with TRBJ2-7, with D possibly TRBD1 on 6 matching bases. CDR3 length equals 14 residues. The germline CDR1 and CDR2 sequences are SNHLY and FYNNEI. Trimming left V 4 bases short and J 1 base short, with 11 bases between. CDR3 residues: CASSVETGSYEQYF. The CDR3 DNA is TGTGCCAGCAGTGTAGAGACAGGTTCCTACGAGCAGTACTTC.

This sequence joins TRBV2 and TRBJ2-3, with unresolved D. CDR1 is SNHLY and CDR2 is FYNNEI in the germline V gene. The CDR3 spans 13 residues. V gave up 2 bases and J gave up 4 bases, with 7 bases separating them. The CDR3 here is CASSERAADTQYF. Here the CDR3 DNA reads TGTGCCAGCAGTGAAAGAGCTGCAGATACGCAGTATTTT.

The chain couples TRBV7-8 to TRBJ2-5, with TRBD2 identical over 14 bases. Germline V CDR1 and CDR2: SGHVS, FQNEAQ. With 4 bases clipped from V and 5 bases from J, the junction kept 9 bases outside the gene matches. This CDR3 comprises 17 residues. The CDR3: CASSYGLAGGLTETQYF. The CDR3 bases are TGTGCCAGCAGCTACGGACTAGCGGGGGGTCTTACGGAGACCCAGTACTTC.

This chain joins TRBV18 and TRBJ2-3, with TRBD2 identical over 11 bases. The length of the CDR3 is 14 residues. The germline V gene has CDR1 KGHSH and CDR2 LQKENI. The V and J ends lost 6 bases and 5 bases, in that order; junction bases with no gene match: 4. CDR3 amino acids: CASSGGTSGDTQYF. In nucleotides, the CDR3 is TGTGCCAGCTCGGGAGGGACTAGCGGAGATACGCAGTATTTT.

The chain is built from TRBV11-1 and TRBJ1-1, with a weak D call TRBD1 (5 bases). The germline V gene encodes CDR1 SGHAT and CDR2 FQDESV (reference sequence). The CDR3 loop spans 13 amino acids. The V gene lost 2 bases and the J gene lost 11 bases, with 15 bases spanning the gap. The CDR3 region has the DNA TGTGCCAGCAGCTTACAGGGTGAAAGGCGGGCTTTCTTT. It translates to CASSLQGERRAFF. The whole variable domain, remainder taken from reference TRBV11-1 and TRBJ1-1, is EAEVAQSPRYKITEKSQAVAFWCDPISGHATLYWYRQILGQGPELLVQFQDESVVDDSQLPKDRFSAERLKGVDSTLKIQPAELGDSAMYLCASSLQGERRAFFGQGTRLTVV.

V is TRBV5-6 and J is TRBJ1-2; tentatively, D is TRBD1 (6 bases). CDR3 size: 15 residues. CDR1 SGHDT and CDR2 YYEEEE come from the germline V gene. Trimming stripped 0 bases from V and 4 bases from J, with 13 bases between. The CDR3 bases are TGTGCCAGCAGCTTGGTAGGTCAGGGGTTCTATGGCTACACCTTC. It codes for CASSLVGQGFYGYTF.

The genes are TRBV28 and TRBJ1-2, with 7 bases that match TRBD1. Trimming took 7 bases from V and 8 from J; bases not matched to a gene: 7. Germline V gene sequence: CDR1 MDHEN, CDR2 SYDVKM. CDR3 size: 12 residues. The DNA of the CDR3 is TGTGCCAGCACCCAGGGGGAGTGGGGCTACACCTTC. Translated: CASTQGEWGYTF.

This clone was seen a few times. The genes are TRBV10-3 and TRBJ2-1; 11 nucleotides align to TRBD2. The germline V gene encodes CDR1 ENHRY and CDR2 SYGVKD. This CDR3 spans 14 amino acids. The V and J ends lost 6 bases and 5 bases, in that order; junction bases with no gene match: 3. The CDR3 sequence is CAISGGLADNEQFF. CDR3 nucleotide sequence: TGTGCCATCAGCGGGGGACTAGCGGACAATGAGCAGTTCTTC.

The V and J genes are TRBV3-1 (or the pseudogene TRBV3-2) and TRBJ1-4; D is unclear. This CDR3 has 15 amino acids. V shed 1 base and J shed 8 bases, with 14 bases lying between them. Germline assignment: CDR1 LGHDT and CDR2 YNNKEL (reference sequence). The CDR3 DNA sequence: TGTGCCAGCAGCCAAGTGACGGTGATGGAGGAAAAACTGTTTTTT. Its protein product is CASSQVTVMEEKLFF.

This clone was counted a single time. The J gene is TRBJ1-4, the V gene TRBV9; possibly TRBD1 for D (6 bases). The CDR3 consists of 15 residues. V lost 0 bases to trimming and J lost 5 bases, with 11 bases between them. Germline V gene data show CDR1 as SGDLS and CDR2 as YYNGEE. The CDR3 sequence is CASSVAGTKNEKLFF. The CDR3, as DNA: TGTGCCAGCAGCGTAGCGGGGACAAAGAATGAAAAACTGTTTTTT.

The chain recombines TRBV14 with TRBJ1-4, with D maybe TRBD1 (5 bases). Trimming cost V 1 base and J 3 bases, with 12 bases left between them. The CDR3 totals 16 residues. CDR1 SGHDN and CDR2 FVKESK come from the germline V gene. CDR3 region: CASSQGWGAANEKLFF. Written as DNA, the CDR3 is TGTGCCAGCAGCCAAGGCTGGGGCGCGGCTAATGAAAAACTGTTTTTT. Filled out from reference TRBV14 and TRBJ1-4, the complete variable domain reads EAGVTQFPSHSVIEKGQTVTLRCDPISGHDNLYWYRRVMGKEIKFLLHFVKESKQDESGMPNNRFLAERTGGTYSTLKVQPAELEDSGVYFCASSQGWGAANEKLFFGSGTQLSVL.

This rearrangement joins TRBV30 to TRBJ2-4, with a possible D match to TRBD2 (5 bases). CDR1 and CDR2 (germline): GTSNPN, SVGIG (reference sequence). Trimming removed 2 bases from V and 0 bases from J, with 8 bases in between. CDR3 size: 14 residues. The CDR3 DNA reads TGTGCCTGGAGTAGGACTTTAGCCAAAAACATTCAGTACTTC. Its translation is CAWSRTLAKNIQYF.

The genes are TRBV13 and TRBJ1-1, with D possibly being TRBD1 (6 bases). The ends were cut back, 1 base at V and 1 base at J, with 10 bases in the middle. Per germline, CDR1 PRHDT and CDR2 FYEKMQ (reference sequence). This CDR3 is built from 15 residues. The CDR3 here is CASSLVGTRNTEAFF. CDR3 nucleotides: TGTGCCAGCAGCTTAGTAGGGACAAGGAACACTGAAGCTTTCTTT. The full variable domain, its missing parts supplied by reference TRBV13 and TRBJ1-1, is AAGVIQSPRHLIKEKRETATLKCYPIPRHDTVYWYQQGPGQDPQFLISFYEKMQSDKGSIPDRFSAQQFSDYHSELNMSSLELGDSALYFCASSLVGTRNTEAFFGQGTRLTVV.

The J gene is TRBJ1-2, the V gene TRBV15, with D uncertain. This CDR3 is 15 amino acids long. Germline lookup yields CDR1 LNHNV and CDR2 YYDKDF (reference sequence). V dropped 5 bases and J dropped 4 bases, with 17 bases sitting between them. Written as DNA, the CDR3 is TGTGCCACCAGCTCAGATGCAACCGCCTCCTATGGCTACACCTTC. Translation gives CATSSDATASYGYTF.

The chain joins TRBV7-2 to TRBJ2-1, with 7 bases aligning to TRBD1. V was clipped by 1 base and J by 5 bases; unmatched bases: 11. This CDR3 has 17 residues. Germline V gene data show CDR1 as SGHTA and CDR2 as FQGNSA. The DNA of the CDR3 is TGTGCCAGCAGCTTAGTGGTAGGGCAGGGGGACGACAATGAGCAGTTCTTC. Amino acids: CASSLVVGQGDDNEQFF.

This clone occurred a few times. The chain carries TRBV11-3 and TRBJ2-7; a possible D gene is TRBD2 (6 bases). The V end was cut by 4 bases, the J end by 7 bases, with 14 bases between. The CDR3 runs to 13 residues. Germline CDR1 SGHNT, CDR2 YENEEA. The CDR3 region is CASSSTRGGEQYF. DNA for the CDR3: TGTGCCAGCAGCTCGACCCGGGGAGGAGAGCAGTACTTC.

This clone is deemed large (0.1 to 1%). This sequence joins TRBV6-5 and TRBJ1-6; 8 nucleotides line up with TRBD1. The CDR3 is 14 amino acids. Germline-derived CDR1 and CDR2 are MNHEY and SVGAGI. V lost 6 bases and J lost 6; bases outside the gene matches: 4. The CDR3 region has the DNA TGTGCCAGCAGCAGGGACAGGATTAATTCACCCCTCCACTTT. This codes for CASSRDRINSPLHF.

The gene calls are TRBV27 and TRBJ1-1, with 7 bases aligning to TRBD1. V was clipped by 5 bases and J by 8 bases; unmatched bases: 8. The CDR3 is made up of 13 amino acids. CDR1 MNHEY and CDR2 SMNVEV come from the germline V gene (reference sequence). CDR3 nucleotides: TGTGCCAGCAGTCTTCGACAGGGCGGGGAAGCTTTCTTT. The encoded protein is CASSLRQGGEAFF.

DNA for the CDR3: TGTGCCAGCAGCTTAGTATCCTCGGGGGATGAGACCCAGTACTTC. Its protein product is CASSLVSSGDETQYF. The chain recombines TRBV7-9 with TRBJ2-5, with a possible D match to TRBD2 (6 bases). With 1 base removed from V and 5 bases from J, the gap between germline ends came to 14 bases. The germline gives CDR1 SEHNR, CDR2 FQNEAQ (reference sequence). The CDR3 runs 15 residues.

V gene TRBV4-1 combines with J gene TRBJ1-5; the match to TRBD1 covers 9 bases. The germline CDR1 and CDR2 sequences are MGHRA and YSYEKL. CDR3 length: 15 residues. Trimming at V came to 0 bases and at J to 7 bases, leaving 4 bases not matched to a gene. This chain's CDR3 is CASSQDHRGPQPQHF. CDR3 sequence (DNA): TGCGCCAGCAGCCAAGACCACAGGGGGCCACAGCCCCAGCATTTT.

The chain recombines TRBV27 with TRBJ2-7; 7 bases match TRBD1. The CDR3 consists of 14 residues. The germline CDR1 and CDR2 sequences are MNHEY and SMNVEV (reference sequence). Trimming cost V 3 bases and J 2 bases; bases outside gene matches: 4. CDR3 protein: CASSFRDSTYEQYF. For the CDR3, the DNA is TGTGCCAGCAGTTTCCGGGACAGTACCTACGAGCAGTACTTC.

This clone appeared a few times. This chain joins TRBV11-2 and TRBJ2-7; D perhaps matches TRBD1 (6 bases). Trimming removed 4 bases at V and 6 bases at J, with 10 bases between. The germline CDR1 and CDR2 sequences are SGHAT and FQNNGV. This CDR3 comprises 12 residues. CDR3 sequence reads: CASSSPRGEQYF. The CDR3 DNA follows: TGTGCCAGCAGCTCCCCCAGGGGCGAGCAGTACTTC.

The rearrangement uses TRBV3-1 (or the pseudogene TRBV3-2) and TRBJ1-2, with a tentative D call TRBD1 (6 bases). The V and J ends lost 4 bases and 4 bases respectively, with 13 bases between them. CDR3 length equals 14 residues. Per the germline V gene, CDR1 is LGHDT and CDR2 is YNNKEL (reference sequence). CDR3 protein: CASSPDSRGYGYTF. DNA for the CDR3: TGTGCCAGCAGCCCGGACAGCCGCGGCTATGGCTACACCTTC.

V usage is TRBV24-1 and J usage is TRBJ1-5; 8 bases are shared with TRBD1. Germline V CDR1 and CDR2: KGHDR, SFDVKD. The CDR3 sequence is 15 residues long. The V and J ends lost 3 bases and 9 bases, in that order; junction bases with no gene match: 9. CDR3 loop: CATSDGDRNNWPQHF. The CDR3 bases are TGTGCCACCAGTGATGGGGACAGGAATAATTGGCCCCAGCATTTT.

V and J are TRBV5-4 and TRBJ2-3; 10 nucleotides match TRBD2. Germline assignment: CDR1 SGHNT and CDR2 YYREEE (reference sequence). The CDR3 runs to 14 residues. V shed 6 bases and J 4 bases; nucleotides not matched to a gene: 5. As DNA, the CDR3 is TGTGCCAGCAAAACTAGCGGGGTCCCAGATACGCAGTATTTT. Translated, it gives CASKTSGVPDTQYF.

The rearrangement uses TRBV11-2 and TRBJ2-3; TRBD2 might be the D (5 bases). The length of the CDR3 is 14 residues. V lost 5 bases and J 6 bases, leaving 15 bases between the germline ends. Germline-derived CDR1 and CDR2 are SGHAT and FQNNGV. CDR3 protein: CASSEGSPGDTQYF. CDR3 nucleotide sequence: TGTGCCAGCAGCGAGGGCTCTCCGGGCGATACGCAGTATTTT.